The T cell receptor beta chain under discussion was sequenced for a study of T-cell reconstitution after alpha-beta-depleted transplantation in children. A note on this clonotype: The antigen is not known.

CDR3 length: 15 residues. The germline V gene has CDR1 MNHNS and CDR2 SASEGT. Unmatched junction bases numbered 10, after V lost 6 bases and J lost 9 bases. Library preparation (for TCRbeta) was performed with unique molecular identifiers. TCRdb reprocessed the PCR reads via MiXCR and lists one record per CDR3 protein. The table records about 120,000 distinct CDR3 sequences, under 25% of them present only once. Study-level points and caveats: Elevated TCRbeta diversity at day 60 was traced, in some patients, to surviving recipient T cells and thymic progenitors.

Sequences were derived from PBMCs, mostly from graft donor cells, sampled 180 days after TCRalphabeta/CD19-depleted stem cell transplant. The TCR comes from a male patient aged 2 to 9 who had a stem cell transplant for chronic granulomatous disease, so the T cells may come from the graft donor. The chain has TRBV6-1 and TRBJ1-5; 11 nucleotides match TRBD1. The CDR3 spells CASSSTGTGGPPQHF. DNA for the CDR3: TGTGCCAGCAGCTCTACCGGGACAGGGGGTCCGCCCCAGCATTTT.